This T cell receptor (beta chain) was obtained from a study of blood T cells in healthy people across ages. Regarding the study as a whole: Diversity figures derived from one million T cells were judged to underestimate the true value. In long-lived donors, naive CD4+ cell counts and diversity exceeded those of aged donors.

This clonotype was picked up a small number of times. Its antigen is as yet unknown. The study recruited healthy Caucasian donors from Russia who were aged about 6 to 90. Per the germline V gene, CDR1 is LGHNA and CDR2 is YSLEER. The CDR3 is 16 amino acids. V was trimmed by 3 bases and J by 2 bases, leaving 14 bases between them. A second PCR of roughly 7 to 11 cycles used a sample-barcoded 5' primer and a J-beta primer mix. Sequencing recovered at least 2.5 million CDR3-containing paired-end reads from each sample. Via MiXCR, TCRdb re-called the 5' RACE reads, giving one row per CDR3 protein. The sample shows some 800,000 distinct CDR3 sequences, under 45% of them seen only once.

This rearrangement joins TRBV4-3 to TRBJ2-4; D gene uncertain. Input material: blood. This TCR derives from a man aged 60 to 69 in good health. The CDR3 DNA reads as TGCGCCAGCAGCCAGGATGAGTTCAGTCCCAAAAACATTCAGTACTTC. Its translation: CASSQDEFSPKNIQYF.